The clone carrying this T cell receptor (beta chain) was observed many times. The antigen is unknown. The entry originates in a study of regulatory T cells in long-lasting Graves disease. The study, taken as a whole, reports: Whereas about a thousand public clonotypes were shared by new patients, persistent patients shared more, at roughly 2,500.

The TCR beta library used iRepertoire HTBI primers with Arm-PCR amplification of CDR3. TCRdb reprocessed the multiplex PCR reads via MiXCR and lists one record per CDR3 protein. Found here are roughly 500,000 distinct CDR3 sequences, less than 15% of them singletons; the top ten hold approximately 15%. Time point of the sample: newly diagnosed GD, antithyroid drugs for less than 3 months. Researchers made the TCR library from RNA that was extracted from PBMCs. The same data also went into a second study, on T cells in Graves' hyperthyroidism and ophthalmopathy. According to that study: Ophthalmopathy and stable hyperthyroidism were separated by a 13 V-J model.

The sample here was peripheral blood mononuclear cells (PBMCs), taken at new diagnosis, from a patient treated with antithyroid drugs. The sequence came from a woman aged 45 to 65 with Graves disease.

CDR3 loop: CASSRQAGGFADTQYF. As DNA, the CDR3 is TGTGCCAGCAGCCGTCAGGCCGGGGGGTTCGCAGATACGCAGTATTTT. The chain couples TRBV13 to TRBJ2-3, with 7 bases identical to TRBD2. The CDR3 totals 16 residues. Looked up from germline, CDR1 is PRHDT and CDR2 is FYEKMQ (reference sequence). The J segment lost 4 bases and the V segment lost 5 bases, leaving 12 bases of the junction unmatched.